This entry describes one TCR beta chain. Original processing notes: Estimation of nucleated cell counts relied on the amplification of reference gene primers. Clones were sequenced by immunoSEQ multiplex PCR, and TCRdb holds only the in-frame ones, with some missing. The DNA gave D and trimming, while V, J and clone size come from that table. The sample shows about 200,000 clones, around three quarters of them seen only once. This sample stems from a study of blood T cell repertoires in COVID-19. Study information: COVID-19 samples, acute and convalescent, were from the United States, Italy and Spain. The cDNA or gDNA used as material had been derived from T cells, B-cell-depleted T cells, or PBMCs.

The CDR3 consists of 16 residues. Looked up from germline, CDR1 is MDHEN and CDR2 is SYDVKM. Trimming removed 5 bases from V and 5 bases from J; junction bases left unmatched: 5. The source material was peripheral blood. The receptor was derived from a woman in her seventies with acute or convalescent COVID-19. This chain uses TRBV28 with TRBJ2-1; 14 bases match TRBD2. The CDR3 protein is CASSRLAGGGNNEQFF. CDR3 coding DNA: TGTGCCAGCAGTCGACTAGCGGGAGGGGGGAACAATGAGCAGTTCTTC.